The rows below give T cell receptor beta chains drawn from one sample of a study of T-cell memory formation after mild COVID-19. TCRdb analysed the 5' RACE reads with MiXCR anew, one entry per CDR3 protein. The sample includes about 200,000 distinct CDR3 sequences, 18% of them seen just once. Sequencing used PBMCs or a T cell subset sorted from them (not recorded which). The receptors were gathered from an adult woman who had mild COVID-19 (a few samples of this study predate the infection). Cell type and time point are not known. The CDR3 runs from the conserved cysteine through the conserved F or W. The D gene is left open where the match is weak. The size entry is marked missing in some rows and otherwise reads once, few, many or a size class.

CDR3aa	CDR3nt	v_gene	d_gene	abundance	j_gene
CASMLAGANYGYTF	TGTGCCAGCATGTTGGCAGGAGCTAACTATGGCTACACCTTC	TRBV12-3/TRBV12-4	.	few	TRBJ1-2
CASSYGQGYYGYTF	TGTGCCAGCAGTTACGGACAGGGTTACTATGGCTACACCTTC	TRBV12-3/TRBV12-4	TRBD1	.	TRBJ1-2
CASSQGGYTGELFF	TGTGCCAGCAGCCAAGGAGGGTACACCGGGGAGCTGTTTTTT	TRBV4-2	.	few	TRBJ2-2
CAGSRAKQFF	TGTGCCGGATCCCGGGCCAAGCAGTTCTTC	TRBV15	.	few	TRBJ2-1
CAWVSHRANYGYTF	TGTGCCTGGGTTTCCCACCGGGCTAACTATGGCTACACCTTC	TRBV30	.	.	TRBJ1-2
CASRRLGISTDTQYF	TGTGCCAGCAGAAGACTAGGGATCTCCACAGATACGCAGTATTTT	TRBV11-2	.	few	TRBJ2-3
CASSSYAGLPGNTIYF	TGCGCCAGCAGCTCCTATGCAGGGTTGCCTGGAAACACCATATATTTT	TRBV5-1	.	few	TRBJ1-3
CVTTDGGNGYTF	TGTGTAACCACGGACGGAGGGAATGGCTACACCTTC	TRBV6-1	.	.	TRBJ1-2
CASSLKLAGGRGTYNEQFF	TGTGCCAGCAGCTTAAAGCTAGCGGGAGGAAGAGGGACCTACAATGAGCAGTTCTTC	TRBV7-8	TRBD2	.	TRBJ2-1
CASSAGRSRTDTQYF	TGCGCCAGCAGCGCCGGACGGAGTCGTACAGATACGCAGTATTTT	TRBV5-1	.	.	TRBJ2-3
CSAQGTSGATDTQYF	TGCAGTGCCCAAGGGACTAGCGGGGCCACAGATACGCAGTATTTT	TRBV20-1	TRBD2	few	TRBJ2-3
CATKSGLQETQYF	TGTGCCACCAAATCCGGACTCCAAGAGACCCAGTACTTC	TRBV10-3	.	.	TRBJ2-5
CASSPRHGNQPQHF	TGTGCCAGCAGTCCCCGACACGGCAATCAGCCCCAGCATTTT	TRBV6-2/TRBV6-3	.	.	TRBJ1-5
CASSSKGRLNEQYF	TGTGCCAGCAGTTCTAAAGGGAGACTCAACGAGCAGTACTTC	TRBV12-3/TRBV12-4	.	.	TRBJ2-7
CASSPATGANYGYTF	TGCGCCAGCAGCCCAGCGACGGGGGCAAACTATGGCTACACCTTC	TRBV5-1	.	.	TRBJ1-2
CAWGQGARQPQHF	TGTGCCTGGGGACAGGGGGCTCGTCAGCCCCAGCATTTT	TRBV30	TRBD1	few	TRBJ1-5
CASSSYPDVRYGYTF	TGTGCCAGCAGCTCTTATCCGGACGTCCGCTATGGCTACACCTTC	TRBV7-9	.	.	TRBJ1-2
CATSSGGGYEQYF	TGTGCCACCAGTTCGGGCGGTGGTTACGAGCAGTACTTC	TRBV24-1	.	.	TRBJ2-7
CASSLTGTDTQYF	TGCGCCAGCAGCTTGACAGGGACAGATACGCAGTATTTT	TRBV5-1	.	few	TRBJ2-3
CASSQGQPTGELFF	TGTGCCAGCAGCCAGGGACAGCCGACCGGGGAGCTGTTTTTT	TRBV3-1	TRBD1	.	TRBJ2-2
CASSFGPQVEAFF	TGTGCCAGCAGTTTCGGTCCTCAGGTTGAAGCTTTCTTT	TRBV12-3/TRBV12-4	.	few	TRBJ1-1
CASSPGQASPQHF	TGTGCCAGCAGCCCGGGACAGGCCTCCCCCCAGCATTTT	TRBV7-2	TRBD1	.	TRBJ1-5
CASTQGANVLTF	TGTGCCAGCACGCAAGGGGCCAACGTCCTGACTTTC	TRBV12-3/TRBV12-4	.	few	TRBJ2-6
CASRVGGLNEKLFF	TGTGCCAGCAGGGTGGGCGGCCTTAATGAAAAACTGTTTTTT	TRBV7-2	.	few	TRBJ1-4
CASSEGRDSLNEQFF	TGTGCCAGCAGTGAGGGGCGGGACAGTCTCAATGAGCAGTTCTTC	TRBV25-1	.	.	TRBJ2-1
CASSLDPGQGGSNQPQHF	TGTGCCAGCAGCTTAGACCCGGGACAGGGAGGGAGCAATCAGCCCCAGCATTTT	TRBV7-9	TRBD1	.	TRBJ1-5
CASDVNRGGYTF	TGTGCCAGCGACGTTAATCGGGGCGGCTACACCTTC	TRBV7-2	.	.	TRBJ1-2
CASSFAASGNTIYF	TGCGCCAGCAGCTTCGCGGCCTCTGGAAACACCATATATTTT	TRBV5-1	.	few	TRBJ1-3
CASSATTSGGAADTQYF	TGTGCCAGCAGCGCAACCACTAGCGGGGGGGCGGCGGATACGCAGTATTTT	TRBV9	TRBD2	few	TRBJ2-3
CATSRARGEAFF	TGTGCCACCAGCAGAGCCCGGGGGGAAGCTTTCTTT	TRBV15	.	few	TRBJ1-1
CASSAAGYNEQFF	TGTGCCAGCAGTGCAGCGGGCTACAATGAGCAGTTCTTC	TRBV25-1	.	few	TRBJ2-1
CASTPASQGTQYF	TGTGCCAGCACTCCCGCTTCACAGGGTACGCAGTATTTT	TRBV7-9	.	few	TRBJ2-3
CASSLSGPNEQFF	TGTGCCAGCAGTTTATCTGGTCCCAATGAGCAGTTCTTC	TRBV12-3/TRBV12-4	.	.	TRBJ2-1
CASRDTGAQGGYTF	TGTGCCAGCAGGGACACGGGAGCCCAGGGAGGCTACACCTTC	TRBV7-9	.	few	TRBJ1-2
CASSYSSGGVTYNEQFF	TGTGCCAGCAGTTACTCGTCCGGGGGTGTGACCTACAATGAGCAGTTCTTC	TRBV6-2/TRBV6-3	.	few	TRBJ2-1
CASSAYRDQFF	TGTGCCAGCAGTGCATATAGAGATCAGTTCTTC	TRBV2	.	.	TRBJ2-1
CASSVGTTQETQYF	TGTGCCAGCAGCGTAGGGACTACTCAAGAGACCCAGTACTTC	TRBV9	.	many	TRBJ2-5
CASSQVSSGQETQYF	TGTGCCAGCAGCCAGGTTTCTAGCGGCCAAGAGACCCAGTACTTC	TRBV3-1	TRBD2	few	TRBJ2-5
CSVVQGVTEAFF	TGCAGCGTTGTGCAAGGGGTCACTGAAGCTTTCTTT	TRBV29-1	.	.	TRBJ1-1
CASSPGVQGAYEQFF	TGTGCCAGCAGCCCAGGGGTACAGGGGGCCTATGAGCAGTTCTTC	TRBV11-3	TRBD1	many	TRBJ2-1
CSAGTSGGGLVADTQYF	TGCAGTGCTGGGACTAGCGGGGGGGGACTTGTGGCAGATACGCAGTATTTT	TRBV20-1	TRBD2	few	TRBJ2-3
CSARDGAGAFNEQYF	TGCAGTGCTAGAGACGGGGCGGGAGCCTTCAACGAGCAGTACTTC	TRBV20-1	TRBD2	.	TRBJ2-7
CASSLGTGVEQFF	TGTGCCAGCAGCTTAGGGACAGGGGTTGAGCAGTTCTTC	TRBV7-3	TRBD1	few	TRBJ2-1
CASSLRVSGRVNEQFF	TGTGCCAGCAGTTTAAGGGTGAGCGGGAGGGTTAATGAGCAGTTCTTC	TRBV12-3/TRBV12-4	TRBD2	many	TRBJ2-1
CAWSRTRNYGYTF	TGTGCCTGGAGTAGGACAAGGAACTATGGCTACACCTTC	TRBV30	.	few	TRBJ1-2
CASSLPQLAGEGEQYF	TGCGCCAGCAGCTTGCCTCAACTAGCGGGAGAAGGCGAGCAGTACTTC	TRBV5-1	TRBD2	.	TRBJ2-7
CASSPHSRARGQGSTDTQYF	TGTGCCAGCAGCCCCCACAGTAGGGCGCGGGGGCAGGGGAGCACAGATACGCAGTATTTT	TRBV7-7	.	few	TRBJ2-3
CASSPHPGGTYEQYF	TGTGCCAGCAGCCCCCACCCCGGCGGGACCTACGAGCAGTACTTC	TRBV3-1	.	few	TRBJ2-7
CASSYRLNSEAFF	TGTGCCAGCAGCTACCGTCTAAACTCTGAAGCTTTCTTT	TRBV7-8	.	.	TRBJ1-1
CASSLSGTSLYNEQFF	TGCGCCAGCAGCTTGAGTGGGACTAGCCTCTACAATGAGCAGTTCTTC	TRBV5-1	TRBD2	.	TRBJ2-1
CASSLGRDEQFF	TGCGCCAGCAGCTTGGGGCGCGATGAGCAGTTCTTC	TRBV5-1	.	.	TRBJ2-1
CASSLDSGFSYEQYF	TGTGCCAGCAGCTTAGATTCAGGCTTCTCCTACGAGCAGTACTTC	TRBV7-2	.	.	TRBJ2-7
CASSRLLAGSTDTQYF	TGCGCCAGCAGCCGCCTACTAGCGGGTTCGACAGATACGCAGTATTTT	TRBV4-3	TRBD2	few	TRBJ2-3
CATRQFLTGNTIYF	TGTGCCACCAGACAGTTTCTAACTGGAAACACCATATATTTT	TRBV11-2	.	many	TRBJ1-3